This TCR beta chain is drawn from a study of low-dose radiotherapy and immunotherapy resistance in tumors. As for the study in general: Patients were on oral aspirin 300 mg taken daily for four cycles from cycle 1 day 1.

Both TCRalpha and TCRbeta chains were reverse transcribed with V-gene-specific primers. TCRs were amplified for approximately 21 PCR cycles with a constant-region primer and V-primer adapter. Each CDR3 protein is one row after TCRdb ran MiXCR on the reads. The repertoire holds 60,000 to 75,000 distinct CDR3 sequences, approximately 26% seen once, with under 7% in the top ten. Time point in this sample: before trial treatment. This clonotype has a count of ten or more. Sequenced material: PBMCs, taken before treatment. This TCR derives from a male donor with rectosigmoid adenocarcinoma.

The CDR3 is CAGSQGTSYEQYF. DNA for the CDR3: TGTGCCGGGTCACAGGGAACGTCCTACGAGCAGTACTTC. The rearrangement uses TRBV6-2 or TRBV6-3 and TRBJ2-7, with a tentative D call TRBD1 (6 bases). V was pared by 11 bases and J by 1 base, with 15 bases between. The CDR3 extends over 13 amino acids. Per germline, CDR1 MNHEY and CDR2 SVGEGT.